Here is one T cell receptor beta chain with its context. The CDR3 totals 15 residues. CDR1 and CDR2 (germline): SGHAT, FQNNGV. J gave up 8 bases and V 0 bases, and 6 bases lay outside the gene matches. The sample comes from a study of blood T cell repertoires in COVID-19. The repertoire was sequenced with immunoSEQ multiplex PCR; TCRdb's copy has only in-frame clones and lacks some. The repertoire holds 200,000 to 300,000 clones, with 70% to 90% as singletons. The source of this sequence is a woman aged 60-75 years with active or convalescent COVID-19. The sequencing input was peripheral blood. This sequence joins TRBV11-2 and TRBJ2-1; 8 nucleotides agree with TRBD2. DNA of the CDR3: TGTGCCAGCAGCTTAGATCCCAGCGGGAGCGATGAGCAGTTCTTC. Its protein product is CASSLDPSGSDEQFF. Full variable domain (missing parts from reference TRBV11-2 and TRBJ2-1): EAGVAQSPRYKIIEKRQSVAFWCNPISGHATLYWYQQILGQGPKLLIQFQNNGVVDDSQLPKDRFSAERLKGVDSTLKIQPAKLEDSAVYLCASSLDPSGSDEQFFGPGTRLTVL.